These 5 T cell receptor beta chains came from one sample sequenced in a study of shared clonotypes between healthy human individuals. Measured with immunoSEQ multiplex PCR; TCRdb has only the in-frame clones, and not every one. The sample includes some 2.3 million clones, approximately 95% of them seen just once. Specimen: naive CD4+ T cells from PBMCs. Subset meaning: CD45RA+ positively selected. The receptors shown here come from a man aged 18 to 30 in good health. Some clones in this sample may be carry-over from other donors' samples.

V and J are TRBV6-6 and TRBJ2-2; D is unresolved. Looked up from germline, CDR1 is MNHNY and CDR2 is SVGAGI (reference sequence). The CDR3 extends over 12 amino acids. V lost 6 bases and J lost 7, with 9 bases in between. DNA for the CDR3: TGTGCCAGCAGCAACAGCCTCGGGGAGCTGTTTTTT. This sequence encodes CASSNSLGELFF.

This chain uses TRBV19 with TRBJ2-1; 11 nucleotides match TRBD2. Germline CDR1 and CDR2: LNHDA and SQIVND (reference sequence). Germline trimming cut 5 bases from V and 5 bases from J; bases unmatched to any gene: 5. This CDR3 is built from 15 residues. DNA for the CDR3: TGTGCCAGTAGTCTGGGACTAGCGGCGAACAATGAGCAGTTCTTC. Residues: CASSLGLAANNEQFF.

The J gene is TRBJ2-3, the V gene TRBV28; a weak D match, TRBD1 (6 bases). The CDR3 has 16 residues. Germline lookup yields CDR1 MDHEN and CDR2 SYDVKM. V lost 3 bases and J lost 2, with 15 bases in between. CDR3 region: CASSFRDTAPTDTQYF. The CDR3 nucleotides are TGTGCCAGCAGTTTCCGGGACACGGCACCCACAGATACGCAGTATTTT.

This chain uses TRBV6-1 with TRBJ1-2; D is unresolved. Germline CDR1 and CDR2: MNHNS and SASEGT. The CDR3 length is 15 residues. V lost 7 bases to trimming and J lost 4 bases, with 19 bases between them. CDR3 in DNA: TGTGCCAGCACCATACGGTGGTTGGTGGGCTATGGCTACACCTTC. Translated: CASTIRWLVGYGYTF.

The chain employs TRBV15 and TRBJ2-3; D is unresolved. From germline, CDR1 is LNHNV and CDR2 YYDKDF (reference sequence). The CDR3 has 14 residues. V was trimmed by 0 bases and J by 5 bases, leaving 9 bases between them. CDR3 coding DNA: TGTGCCACCAGCAGAGATACCAGACTAGATACGCAGTATTTT. It yields the protein CATSRDTRLDTQYF.